The rows below give T cell receptor beta chains drawn from one sample of a study of shared clonotypes between healthy human individuals. The assay was immunoSEQ multiplex PCR, and TCRdb's table has in-frame clones only and misses some. The sample contains approximately 2.5 million clones, roughly 93% of which appear only once. The specimen sequenced was naive CD4+ T cells from PBMCs. Receptor source: a man between 18 and 29 years old in good health. Some clones in this sample may be carry-over from other donors' samples. The CDR3 runs from the conserved cysteine through the conserved F or W. A D gene is named only where the DNA matches it firmly. Expanded clones are given a class, and other clones once, few, many or no size at all.

V gene	D gene	clone size	J gene	CDR3 DNA	CDR3 protein
TRBV28	TRBD2	NA	TRBJ2-3	TGTGCCAGCAGTTTACGGGAGGTTATAGATACGCAGTATTTT	CASSLREVIDTQYF
TRBV28	TRBD1	NA	TRBJ1-6	TGTGCCAGCAGCTATATCCAAAAGGACAGGCATAATTCACCCCTCCACTTT	CASSYIQKDRHNSPLHF
TRBV2	NA	NA	TRBJ2-6	TGTGCCAGCACCCGCTCTGGGGCCAACGTCCTGACTTTC	CASTRSGANVLTF
TRBV5-4	NA	NA	TRBJ2-6	TGTGCCAGCAGCCCAGGGGGGGCCGGGGCCAACGTCCTGACTTTC	CASSPGGAGANVLTF
TRBV6-5	NA	NA	TRBJ2-5	TGTGCCAGCAGTTACACAGGGCAAGAGACCCAGTACTTC	CASSYTGQETQYF
TRBV28	NA	once	TRBJ2-7	TGTGCCAGCAGTTTGTGGGCCGGGACATCTACCTACGAGCAGTACTTC	CASSLWAGTSTYEQYF
TRBV10-3	NA	NA	TRBJ2-6	TGTGCCATCAGTGAGTCGTGGGAACCTGGGGCCAACGTCCTGACTTTC	CAISESWEPGANVLTF
TRBV14	NA	NA	TRBJ2-4	TGTGCCAGCAGCCCCTCCCGGGACTTAGCCAAAAACATTCAGTACTTC	CASSPSRDLAKNIQYF
TRBV6-5	NA	NA	TRBJ2-1	TGTGCCAGCAGTTACACCGGGAGTCCCTACAATGAGCAGTTCTTC	CASSYTGSPYNEQFF
TRBV28	TRBD1	NA	TRBJ1-1	TGTGCCAGTTTCCACAGGGGACCCGAAGCTTTCTTT	CASFHRGPEAFF
TRBV4-2	TRBD2	NA	TRBJ2-3	TGTGCCAGCAGCCCCCTGGAGCGGGGGGACACAGATACGCAGTATTTT	CASSPLERGDTDTQYF
TRBV11-3	NA	NA	TRBJ2-3	TGTGCCAGCAGCTTAGGGGGGTTCACAGATACGCAGTATTTT	CASSLGGFTDTQYF
TRBV27	TRBD1	NA	TRBJ2-3	TGTGCCAGCAGCCGGGACAGGGACCTGAATACGCAGTATTTT	CASSRDRDLNTQYF
TRBV28	TRBD2	NA	TRBJ2-1	TGTGCCAGCAGTCCTCGGACTAGTTCGGTGGGCAATGAGCAGTTCTTC	CASSPRTSSVGNEQFF
TRBV28	NA	once	TRBJ2-5	TGTGCCAGCAAACCCGGGCCGGGCCAAGAGACCCAGTACTTC	CASKPGPGQETQYF
TRBV6-1	NA	NA	TRBJ1-3	TGTGCCAGCAGTGAACAGATTAGGGGCACCATATATTTT	CASSEQIRGTIYF
TRBV5-1	NA	NA	TRBJ2-1	TGCGCCAGCAGCGTGCTAGGTCTCGATGAGCAGTTCTTC	CASSVLGLDEQFF
TRBV11-2	NA	NA	TRBJ1-5	TGTGCCAGCAGCTCAACGGTTGGAGGGCCCCAGCATTTT	CASSSTVGGPQHF
TRBV6-5	TRBD1	NA	TRBJ2-7	TGTGCCAGCAGTTACTCGACAGGGCTTTACGAGCAGTACTTC	CASSYSTGLYEQYF
TRBV4-1	TRBD2	once	TRBJ2-4	TGCGCCAGCAGCCAAGCGGGGGGAAAAAACATTCAGTACTTC	CASSQAGGKNIQYF
TRBV9	TRBD2	NA	TRBJ2-3	TGTGCCAGCAGCGTAGTAGCGGGTACAGATACGCAGTATTTT	CASSVVAGTDTQYF
TRBV6-5	NA	NA	TRBJ2-7	TGTGCCAGCAGTTACTCGAACCCTAGCTCGGCCTACGAGCAGTACTTC	CASSYSNPSSAYEQYF
TRBV5-5	NA	NA	TRBJ2-7	TGTGCCAGCAGCTTGAGACAGCAACAGGGTCAGTACTTC	CASSLRQQQGQYF
TRBV27	NA	once	TRBJ2-3	TGTGCCAGCAGTCCACGCACCCAGGGGTGGACAGATACGCAGTATTTT	CASSPRTQGWTDTQYF
TRBV7-6	NA	NA	TRBJ2-2	TGTGCCAGCAGTCGCCTTCAAGGGGAGCTGTTTTTT	CASSRLQGELFF
TRBV7-3	TRBD1	NA	TRBJ2-1	TGTGCCAGCAGCTCTCAGGGGGCCACGTCCTACAATGAGCAGTTCTTC	CASSSQGATSYNEQFF
TRBV4-1	TRBD1	NA	TRBJ2-7	TGCGCCAGCAGCCAGAGGGGACAGGACCTTTCCTACGAGCAGTACTTC	CASSQRGQDLSYEQYF
TRBV30	NA	NA	TRBJ2-5	TGTGCCTGGAGTGGCGTGGGGGGGCCGCGAGGGATCCAGTACTTC	CAWSGVGGPRGIQYF
TRBV7-2	NA	NA	TRBJ1-2	TGTGCCAGCAGCTTAACGGTCTCGGCTAACTATGGCTACACCTTC	CASSLTVSANYGYTF
TRBV27	NA	NA	TRBJ2-7	TGTGCCAGCAGTTTTGGGGGGGCAAGGCAGTACTTC	CASSFGGARQYF
TRBV4-3	NA	NA	TRBJ1-2	TGCGCCAGCAGCCAAGATACGGCAGCTAATAACTATGGCTACACCTTC	CASSQDTAANNYGYTF